Detailed here is one TCR beta chain. The sample originates from a study of cytomegalovirus exposure and HLA in healthy donors. CDR3 length: 16 residues. CDR1 is MDHEN and CDR2 is SYDVKM in the germline V gene. V was trimmed by 7 bases and J by 2 bases, leaving 18 bases between them. Primers: 60 Vbeta forward and 13 Jbeta reverse. Assay used: immunoSEQ multiplex PCR; TCRdb lists only in-frame clones, some missing. The table has 150,000 to 200,000 clones, roughly 80% seen once. The clonotype was recovered from a man in his fifties or sixties in good health and CMV-seropositive. This chain connects TRBV28 to TRBJ2-1; possibly TRBD2 for D (6 bases). Sequenced material: PBMCs. CDR3: CASTHRVRGTYNEQFF. In DNA, the CDR3 is TGTGCCAGCACCCATAGGGTACGCGGGACCTACAATGAGCAGTTCTTC.